Listed here are 15 T cell receptor beta chains from one sample, sequenced in a study of blood T cell repertoires in COVID-19 (dated by TCRdb to the early 2020s). The library was prepared using the immunoSEQ multiplex PCR assay. The source is immuneACCESS, and TCRdb retained only in-frame sequences with V and J called. Part of the clones is not carried over; for the studies checked, unresolved V genes explain less than half of this, and the remainder is unexplained. Across this sample there are roughly 100,000 clones, with approximately 84% seen only once. Of the sample, 9.5% to 10% falls within the top ten clones. The sequencing input was peripheral blood. The receptor set was obtained from a man aged 35 to 55 with active or convalescent COVID-19.

This clone has more than one count but fewer than ten. In the same sample, other DNA sequences code for this CDR3. The J gene is TRBJ2-5, the V gene TRBV5-1; 7 nucleotides align to TRBD1. Per the germline V gene, CDR1 is SGHRS and CDR2 is YFSETQ. This CDR3 region has 14 residues. With 4 bases clipped from V and 1 base from J, the junction kept 4 bases outside the gene matches. CDR3 amino acids: CASSPGQAQETQYF. DNA for the CDR3: TGCGCCAGCAGCCCAGGACAGGCCCAAGAGACCCAGTACTTC.

This clone was found a few times. In DNA form, the CDR3 reads TGTGCCAGCAGCCCTAGGACAAGGGCTGAAGCTTTCTTT. Translating gives CASSPRTRAEAFF. This sequence joins TRBV7-2 and TRBJ1-1; weak D call: TRBD1 (5 bases). Germline V gene data show CDR1 as SGHTA and CDR2 as FQGNSA. This CDR3 has 13 residues. The V and J ends lost 5 bases and 6 bases respectively, with 13 bases between them. Complete variable domain (other parts from reference TRBV7-2 and TRBJ1-1): GAGVSQSPSNKVTEKGKDVELRCDPISGHTALYWYRQSLGQGLEFLIYFQGNSAPDKSGLPSDRFSAERTGGSVSTLTIQRTQQEDSAVYLCASSPRTRAEAFFGQGTRLTVV.

This clone was observed once. The V gene is TRBV6-4, the J gene TRBJ1-5; 8 bases line up with TRBD1. The CDR3 totals 17 residues. V lost 5 bases to trimming and J lost 3 bases; unmatched junction nucleotides: 12. CDR1 MRHNA and CDR2 SNTAGT come from the germline V gene. CDR3 sequence reads: CASSMTGEEVVNQPQHF. The CDR3 DNA reads as TGTGCCAGCAGTATGACAGGGGAGGAGGTAGTCAATCAGCCCCAGCATTTT.

CDR3 nucleotides: TGTGCCAGCAGCTCGGGACTCGCCCCCTACGAGCAGTACTTC. It is translated as CASSSGLAPYEQYF. The chain combines TRBV7-9 with TRBJ2-7; D is perhaps TRBD2 (6 bases). V lost 4 bases and J 2 bases, leaving 12 bases between the germline ends. Per germline, CDR1 SEHNR and CDR2 FQNEAQ (reference sequence). There are 14 residues in the CDR3.

This clone was observed once. The chain carries TRBV6-5 and TRBJ1-4, with D perhaps matching TRBD1 (5 bases). Germline values: CDR1 MNHEY, CDR2 SVGAGI. The CDR3 contains 15 residues. Trimming took 2 bases from V and 2 from J, leaving 9 bases between them. The CDR3 here is CASSYEGRTNEKLFF. The CDR3 DNA sequence: TGTGCCAGCAGTTACGAGGGGAGGACTAATGAAAAACTGTTTTTT.

This chain's CDR3 is CASSQEGQGSQPQHF. CDR3 nucleotide sequence: TGCGCCAGCAGCCAAGAAGGGCAGGGCAGCCAGCCCCAGCATTTT. This chain links TRBV4-1 with TRBJ1-5; D is perhaps TRBD1 (5 bases). Trimming left V 0 bases short and J 7 bases short, with 13 bases between. The CDR3 runs to 15 residues. Per the germline V gene, CDR1 is MGHRA and CDR2 is YSYEKL.

This clone was detected a few times. The chain has TRBV3-1 (or the pseudogene TRBV3-2) and TRBJ1-6, with TRBD1 matching over 12 bases. Trimming removed 4 bases from V and 9 bases from J; junction bases left unmatched: 4. Germline lookup yields CDR1 LGHDT and CDR2 YNNKEL (reference sequence). The CDR3 loop spans 15 amino acids. In DNA form, the CDR3 reads TGTGCCAGCAGCCGGGGACAGGGGGCCCTTTCACCCCTCCACTTT. It encodes CASSRGQGALSPLHF.

This clone was seen more than once but under ten times. V gene TRBV7-9 combines with J gene TRBJ2-7; 16 positions match TRBD2. Germline V gene data show CDR1 as SEHNR and CDR2 as FQNEAQ (reference sequence). The CDR3 is made up of 18 amino acids. V dropped 6 bases and J dropped 4; count of bases not matched to a gene: 12. The CDR3 sequence: CASRPGTSGGAGGYEQYF. CDR3 in DNA: TGTGCCAGCAGGCCGGGGACTAGCGGGGGGGCCGGAGGATACGAGCAGTACTTC.

This chain links TRBV19 with TRBJ2-7; TRBD1 agrees at 11 bases. The CDR3 contains 14 residues. The germline CDR1 and CDR2 sequences are LNHDA and SQIVND (reference sequence). With 6 bases clipped from V and 7 bases from J, the junction kept 8 bases outside the gene matches. The DNA for the CDR3 is TGTGCCAGTAGACCGGGACAGGGGGTATGGGAGCAGTACTTC. Its translation is CASRPGQGVWEQYF.

The chain couples TRBV10-2 to TRBJ1-5, with a tentative D call TRBD1 (5 bases). V lost 6 bases, J lost 4 bases, and 13 bases lay in between. Germline V gene sequence: CDR1 WSHSY, CDR2 SAAADI. CDR3 size: 14 residues. The DNA of the CDR3 is TGCGCCAGCAGCGACGGACGGGGGAATCAGCCCCAGCATTTT. Translated: CASSDGRGNQPQHF.

This chain links TRBV7-9 with TRBJ1-1, with a weak D call TRBD1 (6 bases). CDR3 length equals 16 residues. The V gene lost 1 base and the J gene lost 3 bases, with 15 bases spanning the gap. CDR1 is SEHNR and CDR2 is FQNEAQ in the germline V gene (reference sequence). The CDR3 spells CASSLVAGEGDTEAFF. In DNA, the CDR3 is TGTGCCAGCAGCTTAGTTGCAGGGGAGGGGGACACTGAAGCTTTCTTT.

CDR3 in DNA: TGCGCCAGCAGCCAAGGCGGAGCACTAGCAAATCAGCCCCAGCATTTT. This encodes CASSQGGALANQPQHF. The J gene is TRBJ1-5, the V gene TRBV4-1; D is unclear. V was clipped by 1 base and J by 4 bases, with 14 bases between them. The CDR3 runs to 16 residues. CDR1 is MGHRA, CDR2 YSYEKL, per germline.

The rearrangement joins TRBV9 to TRBJ1-2; 9 nucleotides match TRBD1. The CDR3 runs to 14 residues. Germline V gives CDR1 SGDLS, CDR2 YYNGEE. The J segment lost 7 bases and the V segment lost 4 bases, leaving 8 bases of the junction unmatched. CDR3 region: CASSLGTGLGGYTF. CDR3 in DNA: TGTGCCAGCAGCTTAGGGACAGGGCTGGGTGGCTACACCTTC.

The chain links TRBV30 to TRBJ1-5; 7 bases align to TRBD1. This CDR3 region has 15 residues. Trimming cost V 1 base and J 4 bases; bases outside gene matches: 7. From germline, CDR1 is GTSNPN and CDR2 SVGIG (reference sequence). The CDR3 DNA follows: TGTGCCTGGAGTGATAGGGACAGATTTAATCAGCCCCAGCATTTT. It encodes CAWSDRDRFNQPQHF.

The V and J genes are TRBV9 and TRBJ2-1; weak D call: TRBD2 (5 bases). The CDR3 consists of 14 residues. The V gene lost 6 bases and the J gene lost 8 bases, with 18 bases spanning the gap. CDR1 and CDR2 (germline): SGDLS, YYNGEE. The CDR3 here is CASTLGGSSHEQFF. For the CDR3, the DNA is TGTGCCAGCACCCTAGGAGGTTCCAGCCATGAGCAGTTCTTC. Looking up the rest from reference TRBV9 and TRBJ2-1 gives the full variable domain: DSGVTQTPKHLITATGQRVTLRCSPRSGDLSVYWYQQSLDQGLQFLIQYYNGEERAKGNILERFSAQQFPDLHSELNLSSLELGDSALYFCASTLGGSSHEQFFGPGTRLTVL.